The rows below give T cell receptor beta chains drawn from one sample of a study of blood T cell repertoires in COVID-19. Assay: immunoSEQ multiplex PCR; the TCRdb copy retains only in-frame clones and omits some. Counted here are some 150,000 clones, roughly 85% occurring once; the ten biggest clones make up around 8%. The sequenced material came from peripheral blood. The receptors were gathered from a woman aged 55-70 years with COVID-19, enrolled during active disease. CDR3s include the opening cysteine and the closing phenylalanine or tryptophan. Fields, in order: D gene, J gene, V gene, clone size, CDR3 protein, CDR3 DNA. D genes are given only for firm matches. Clone size, where shown, is once, few, many, or a class for clones that have expanded.

TRBD2,TRBJ2-1,TRBV25-1,-,CASSDFSGGEYNEQFF,TGTGCCAGCAGTGACTTTAGCGGGGGGGAATACAATGAGCAGTTCTTC
-,TRBJ2-2,TRBV7-9,-,CASSPPLGTGELFF,TGTGCCAGCAGCCCCCCCCTCGGGACCGGGGAGCTGTTTTTT
TRBD2,TRBJ2-5,TRBV19,-,CASSITFGLAGGETQYF,TGTGCCAGTAGTATAACATTCGGACTAGCGGGGGGAGAGACCCAGTACTTC
-,TRBJ1-4,TRBV30,-,CAWSRAEKLFF,TGTGCCTGGAGCAGGGCAGAAAAACTGTTTTTT
-,TRBJ2-7,TRBV3-1/TRBV3-2,-,CASSRALNTYEQYF,TGTGCCAGCAGCCGAGCCCTAAATACCTACGAGCAGTACTTC
-,TRBJ2-7,TRBV4-1,-,CASSPGLVSEQYF,TGCGCCAGCAGCCCAGGACTGGTCTCTGAGCAGTACTTC
TRBD1,TRBJ1-1,TRBV29-1,-,CSVTGQPNTEAFF,TGCAGCGTGACGGGACAGCCGAACACTGAAGCTTTCTTT
-,TRBJ1-1,TRBV24-1,once,CATSDGVPNTEAFF,TGTGCCACCAGTGACGGAGTCCCGAACACTGAAGCTTTCTTT
-,TRBJ2-5,TRBV3-1/TRBV3-2,-,CASSQVSIEETQYF,TGTGCCAGCAGCCAAGTCAGTATCGAAGAGACCCAGTACTTC
-,TRBJ2-4,TRBV6-6,-,CASTNYQDLNIQYF,TGTGCCAGCACTAATTACCAGGACTTAAACATTCAGTACTTC
TRBD2,TRBJ2-3,TRBV24-1,once,CATSDFGLAGGVDTQYF,TGTGCCACCAGTGATTTCGGACTAGCGGGGGGAGTAGATACGCAGTATTTT
TRBD1,TRBJ2-2,TRBV6-5,once,CASSYPPTGTGELFF,TGTGCCAGCAGTTACCCCCCGACAGGGACCGGGGAGCTGTTTTTT
TRBD1,TRBJ1-6,TRBV28,once,CASLGQGFRALHF,TGTGCCAGCTTGGGACAGGGATTCAGGGCCCTCCACTTT
-,TRBJ1-3,TRBV11-3,once,CASSSNNRSSSGNTIYF,TGTGCCAGCAGCTCCAACAACAGGTCTAGCTCTGGAAACACCATATATTTT
-,TRBJ2-7,TRBV7-2,-,CASSFRGGQYYEQYF,TGTGCCAGCAGCTTCCGGGGAGGACAATACTACGAGCAGTACTTC
TRBD1,TRBJ2-2,TRBV3-1/TRBV3-2,-,CASSQGTGVGGELFF,TGTGCCAGCAGCCAAGGGACAGGGGTGGGGGGAGAGCTGTTTTTT
TRBD1,TRBJ1-2,TRBV19,few,CASTLGQVYGYTF,TGTGCCAGTACCCTGGGACAGGTCTATGGCTACACCTTC
TRBD1,TRBJ1-2,TRBV5-1,-,CASSSVTGTGFYGYTF,TGCGCCAGCAGCTCAGTAACCGGGACAGGCTTCTATGGCTACACCTTC
-,TRBJ1-1,TRBV19,-,CASSIPGGGTEAFF,TGTGCCAGTAGTATCCCGGGGGGAGGCACTGAAGCTTTCTTT
TRBD1,TRBJ2-2,TRBV12-3/TRBV12-4,-,CASRPDRAGELFF,TGTGCCAGCAGGCCGGACAGGGCCGGGGAGCTGTTTTTT
TRBD1,TRBJ1-2,TRBV19,-,CASSIGQGALRGYTF,TGTGCCAGTAGTATTGGTCAGGGGGCGCTTCGTGGCTACACCTTC
-,TRBJ1-2,TRBV5-1,-,CASSLSAGTNYGYTF,TGCGCCAGCAGCTTGTCTGCGGGCACTAACTATGGCTACACCTTC
TRBD1,TRBJ1-3,TRBV19,once,CASSIGRTGDGNTIYF,TGTGCCAGTAGTATCGGCAGGACAGGGGACGGAAACACCATATATTTT
TRBD2,TRBJ2-3,TRBV20-1,-,CSASSGGAFYTDTQYF,TGCAGTGCTAGTAGCGGGGGGGCATTTTACACAGATACGCAGTATTTT
-,TRBJ2-7,TRBV5-5,-,CASSYSYEQYF,TGTGCCAGCAGCTACTCATACGAGCAGTACTTC
-,TRBJ1-5,TRBV4-3,few,CASSQVEGLAQHF,TGCGCCAGCAGCCAAGTAGAGGGACTGGCCCAGCATTTT
-,TRBJ1-6,TRBV3-1/TRBV3-2,-,CASSQEGDWSSPLHF,TGTGCCAGCAGCCAAGAAGGAGACTGGAGCTCACCCCTCCACTTT
-,TRBJ2-2,TRBV6-2/TRBV6-3,-,CASSYVGGPNTGELFF,TGTGCCAGCAGTTACGTAGGAGGGCCGAACACCGGGGAGCTGTTTTTT
-,TRBJ1-3,TRBV18,-,CASSGGGPRPSGNTIYF,TGTGCCAGCTCAGGGGGGGGCCCTCGTCCCTCTGGAAACACCATATATTTT
-,TRBJ1-2,TRBV29-1,-,CSVESVPGYTF,TGCAGCGTTGAATCTGTCCCCGGCTACACCTTC
-,TRBJ2-1,TRBV5-1,-,CASSLVGDNEQFF,TGCGCCAGCAGCTTGGTAGGGGACAATGAGCAGTTCTTC
-,TRBJ1-1,TRBV27,-,CASSPRAVPRGAEAFF,TGTGCCAGCAGTCCCCGGGCGGTCCCCAGGGGCGCTGAAGCTTTCTTT
TRBD1,TRBJ1-2,TRBV5-1,-,CASSADRSAYGYTF,TGCGCCAGCAGCGCGGACAGGAGCGCCTATGGCTACACCTTC
TRBD2,TRBJ2-5,TRBV7-6,-,CASSPRLAGVETQYF,TGTGCCAGCAGCCCAAGACTAGCGGGGGTGGAGACCCAGTACTTC
TRBD2,TRBJ2-3,TRBV2,-,CASSERAGGGTDTQYF,TGTGCCAGCAGTGAGAGAGCGGGGGGGGGCACAGATACGCAGTATTTT
TRBD2,TRBJ2-7,TRBV10-3,-,CAISESKGASGGHEQYF,TGTGCCATCAGTGAGTCGAAAGGGGCTAGCGGGGGCCACGAGCAGTACTTC
-,TRBJ2-1,TRBV29-1,once,CSVEAGYSSHNEQFF,TGCAGCGTTGAAGCAGGGTATTCCTCCCACAATGAGCAGTTCTTC
TRBD2,TRBJ2-5,TRBV6-5,-,CASSGGGPSETQYF,TGTGCCAGCTCAGGCGGGGGGCCTAGTGAGACCCAGTACTTC
-,TRBJ2-5,TRBV7-9,-,CASSFAIGGREYETQYF,TGTGCCAGCAGCTTTGCGATTGGGGGGCGGGAGTACGAGACCCAGTACTTC
TRBD1,TRBJ2-5,TRBV7-2,-,CASSLYAGGRETQYF,TGTGCCAGCAGCTTATACGCAGGGGGTAGGGAGACCCAGTACTTC
TRBD1,TRBJ1-5,TRBV2,-,CASSDGTGSRNQPQHF,TGTGCCAGCAGCGACGGGACAGGGAGTCGCAATCAGCCCCAGCATTTT
-,TRBJ2-7,TRBV7-9,few,CASSSQGTGGEQYF,TGTGCCAGCAGCTCACAGGGTACGGGCGGCGAGCAGTACTTC
-,TRBJ1-1,TRBV4-1,-,CASSQERGGRDTEAFF,TGCGCCAGCAGCCAAGAACGGGGGGGGAGAGACACTGAAGCTTTCTTT
-,TRBJ1-2,TRBV7-9,-,CASSLTGVNGYTF,TGTGCCAGCAGCTTGACGGGAGTTAATGGCTACACCTTC
-,TRBJ1-2,TRBV7-9,-,CASGLPVHNYGYTF,TGTGCCAGCGGACTGCCGGTACATAACTATGGCTACACCTTC
TRBD2,TRBJ2-3,TRBV18,-,CASHELAGTDTQYF,TGTGCCAGCCACGAACTAGCGGGGACAGATACGCAGTATTTT
TRBD2,TRBJ2-5,TRBV7-3,-,CASSQSGARQETQYF,TGTGCCAGCAGCCAAAGCGGGGCGAGACAAGAGACCCAGTACTTC
-,TRBJ1-3,TRBV4-1,-,CASSQVVSTDENTIYF,TGCGCCAGCAGCCAAGTCGTTTCGACAGACGAAAACACCATATATTTT
TRBD1,TRBJ2-5,TRBV4-1,-,CASSLGVGGQGALETQYF,TGCGCCAGCAGCCTGGGGGTCGGGGGACAGGGGGCTTTAGAGACCCAGTACTTC
-,TRBJ2-6,TRBV2,-,CASTTTDSGANVLTF,TGTGCCAGCACCACGACAGACTCTGGGGCCAACGTCCTGACTTTC